What follows are 29 T cell receptor beta chains derived from one specimen sequenced in a study of cytomegalovirus exposure and HLA in healthy donors. PCR involved 60 Vbeta and 13 Jbeta primers. Clones were sequenced by immunoSEQ multiplex PCR, and TCRdb holds only the in-frame ones, with some missing. This sample carries 95,000 to 110,000 clones, almost 80% of them seen once, and the ten largest clones take around 6.1%. Sequencing used PBMCs. Receptors were obtained from a man in his fifties or sixties in good health and CMV-seropositive.

The chain is built from TRBV29-1 and TRBJ1-1; D may be TRBD1 (5 bases). The CDR3 runs to 13 residues. The germline CDR1 and CDR2 sequences are SQVTM and ANQGSEA. V dropped 7 bases and J dropped 0 bases, with 12 bases sitting between them. CDR3 sequence (DNA): TGCAGCGCCGGGGGGGGAATGAACACTGAAGCTTTCTTT. Protein: CSAGGGMNTEAFF.

The J gene is TRBJ2-1, the V gene TRBV7-2, with TRBD2 matching 7 bases. The CDR3 runs 18 residues. The V segment lost 1 base and the J segment 1 base; nucleotides outside the gene matches: 10. Looked up from germline, CDR1 is SGHTA and CDR2 is FQGNSA. This chain's CDR3 is CASSLERGRLRSYNEQFF. The CDR3 DNA reads TGTGCCAGCAGCTTAGAGCGGGGTCGTCTTAGGTCCTACAATGAGCAGTTCTTC.

The chain couples TRBV5-1 to TRBJ1-6, with D possibly matching TRBD1 (5 bases). Germline CDR1 is SGHRS and CDR2 is YFSETQ. Between the trimmed V and J ends, which lost 0 bases and 5 bases, there was a span of 9 bases. The CDR3 is 15 residues long. The CDR3 is CASSLEGDNNSPLHF. The CDR3 nucleotides are TGCGCCAGCAGCTTGGAAGGGGATAATAATTCACCCCTCCACTTT. Drawing the rest from reference TRBV5-1 and TRBJ1-6, the complete variable domain is KAGVTQTPRYLIKTRGQQVTLSCSPISGHRSVSWYQQTPGQGLQFLFEYFSETQRNKGNFPGRFSGRQFSNSRSEMNVSTLELGDSALYLCASSLEGDNNSPLHFGNGTRLTVT.

This chain uses TRBV10-1 with TRBJ2-2; TRBD1 matches 10 bases. The CDR3 is 14 amino acids. J was trimmed by 5 bases and V by 6 bases; bases with no gene match: 3. CDR1 WNHNN and CDR2 SYGVQD come from the germline V gene (reference sequence). The CDR3 region is CASSPGQGTGELFF. The CDR3 DNA reads as TGCGCCAGCAGCCCGGGACAGGGGACCGGGGAGCTGTTTTTT.

The chain uses TRBV13 and TRBJ1-5; tentatively, D is TRBD1 (6 bases). The germline V gene encodes CDR1 PRHDT and CDR2 FYEKMQ (reference sequence). V lost 6 bases and J 0 bases, leaving 33 bases between the germline ends. There are 22 residues in the CDR3. The CDR3, as DNA: TGTGCCAGCAGTCAGAGGGGTAAGACATCCTCTGGGACATTTATTAGCAATCAGCCCCAGCATTTT. Amino acid sequence: CASSQRGKTSSGTFISNQPQHF.

This clone appeared a few times. The CDR3 sequence is CASSPGQGALLSGNTIYF. CDR3 in DNA: TGTGCCAGCAGCCCTGGACAGGGGGCCCTCCTATCTGGAAACACCATATATTTT. The V call is TRBV7-8, the J call TRBJ1-3; TRBD1 matches at 11 bases. The CDR3 loop spans 18 amino acids. After removal of 5 bases from V and 1 base from J, the junction contained 10 bases not matched to a gene. CDR1 is SGHVS and CDR2 is FQNEAQ in the germline V gene.

The count of this clone is one. The chain carries TRBV18 and TRBJ2-7; TRBD1 matches at 9 bases. From germline, CDR1 is KGHSH and CDR2 LQKENI. J lost 3 bases, V lost 6 bases, and 6 bases had no gene match. The CDR3 is 14 residues long. The CDR3 spells CASSGGTGYYEQYF. CDR3 DNA: TGTGCCAGCTCGGGCGGGACAGGGTACTACGAGCAGTACTTC.

The chain has TRBV5-4 and TRBJ2-3; 9 positions match TRBD2. The CDR3 extends over 15 amino acids. Germline V gene sequence: CDR1 SGHNT, CDR2 YYREEE (reference sequence). V shed 3 bases and J 2 bases; nucleotides not matched to a gene: 4. CDR3 bases: TGTGCCAGCAGCTCACGGACTAGCGACACAGATACGCAGTATTTT. Protein sequence: CASSSRTSDTDTQYF.

The J gene is TRBJ1-6, the V gene TRBV5-4; 9 bases are shared with TRBD1. Germline trimming cut 4 bases from V and 8 bases from J; bases unmatched to any gene: 1. Germline values: CDR1 SGHNT, CDR2 YYREEE (reference sequence). The CDR3 is made up of 13 amino acids. CDR3 region: CASSRDRDSPLHF. The CDR3, as DNA: TGTGCCAGCAGCAGGGACAGGGATTCACCCCTCCACTTT.

The chain joins TRBV5-1 to TRBJ2-5, with TRBD2 identical over 9 bases. Germline CDR1 SGHRS, CDR2 YFSETQ. V shed 4 bases and J 3 bases; nucleotides not matched to a gene: 10. The CDR3 spans 16 residues. Written as DNA, the CDR3 is TGCGCCAGCAGCCAAAAAGCGGGGGGCCCCGAAGAGACCCAGTACTTC. Its protein is CASSQKAGGPEETQYF.

The rearrangement links TRBV27 to TRBJ2-7; 7 bases are a match to TRBD1. CDR3 size: 14 residues. CDR1 and CDR2 from the germline V gene are MNHEY and SMNVEV (reference sequence). J gave up 0 bases and V 6 bases, and 5 bases lay outside the gene matches. The CDR3 coding sequence is TGTGCCAGCAGCCTGGGACAGAACTCCTACGAGCAGTACTTC. Its translation is CASSLGQNSYEQYF.

V and J are TRBV5-1 and TRBJ2-7; a weak D match, TRBD1 (6 bases). The length of the CDR3 is 13 residues. V was pared by 4 bases and J by 2 bases, with 10 bases between. Germline V lookup: CDR1 SGHRS, CDR2 YFSETQ. CDR3 amino acids: CASSPTGTYEQYF. DNA for the CDR3: TGCGCCAGCAGCCCGACAGGAACCTACGAGCAGTACTTC.

The J gene is TRBJ2-3, the V gene TRBV2, with 10 bases fitting TRBD2. The ends lost 7 bases at V and 4 bases at J; junction bases unmatched: 11. This CDR3 is 16 amino acids long. CDR1 is SNHLY and CDR2 is FYNNEI in the germline V gene. The CDR3 protein is CASTRGASGGSDTQYF. DNA of the CDR3: TGTGCCAGCACCCGGGGGGCTAGCGGGGGCTCAGATACGCAGTATTTT.

V and J are TRBV27 and TRBJ1-2; tentatively, D is TRBD1 (6 bases). This CDR3 is built from 14 residues. Trimming removed 2 bases from V and 0 bases from J, with 7 bases in between. The germline V gene has CDR1 MNHEY and CDR2 SMNVEV (reference sequence). CDR3 nucleotide sequence: TGTGCCAGCAGTTTAGGGGGCACTAACTATGGCTACACCTTC. Translating it yields CASSLGGTNYGYTF.

The V call is TRBV6-5, the J call TRBJ2-5; 11 bases align to TRBD2. The V segment lost 5 bases and the J segment 3 bases; nucleotides outside the gene matches: 5. The CDR3 covers 15 residues. The germline CDR1 and CDR2 sequences are MNHEY and SVGAGI. CDR3: CASSPSGGREETQYF. The CDR3 bases are TGTGCCAGCAGTCCTAGCGGGGGGAGGGAAGAGACCCAGTACTTC.

This clone has a count of ten or more. This chain uses TRBV6-5 with TRBJ1-1; perhaps TRBD1 as D (6 bases). V was shortened by 0 bases and J by 0 bases, with 11 bases between the two germline ends. Germline V gives CDR1 MNHEY, CDR2 SVGAGI. This CDR3 contains 16 residues. CDR3 sequence (DNA): TGTGCCAGCAGTTACTCGGACAGACTTTTGAACACTGAAGCTTTCTTT. Protein sequence: CASSYSDRLLNTEAFF.

This chain connects TRBV15 to TRBJ1-1; D is unclear. Germline lookup yields CDR1 LNHNV and CDR2 YYDKDF (reference sequence). Trimming stripped 4 bases from V and 0 bases from J, with 9 bases between. This CDR3 contains 14 residues. CDR3 sequence (DNA): TGTGCCACCAGCATAGTGGTAGTGAACACTGAAGCTTTCTTT. Amino acid sequence: CATSIVVVNTEAFF.

The V and J genes are TRBV19 and TRBJ2-4, with D perhaps matching TRBD1 (6 bases). V dropped 5 bases and J dropped 2 bases, with 16 bases sitting between them. This CDR3 comprises 16 residues. CDR1 is LNHDA and CDR2 is SQIVND in the germline V gene (reference sequence). CDR3 coding DNA: TGTGCCAGTAGTCCCTACAGGGTGATCACCAAAAACATTCAGTACTTC. Residues: CASSPYRVITKNIQYF.

Of note for this clone: The sample holds other DNA sequences that translate to the same CDR3. This sequence joins TRBV6-5 and TRBJ2-7; D might be TRBD1 (5 bases). Germline V gene lookup returns CDR1 MNHEY and CDR2 SVGAGI. V was shortened by 5 bases and J by 0 bases, with 8 bases between the two germline ends. The CDR3 covers 13 residues. Here the CDR3 reads CASSRTFSYEQYF. The CDR3 DNA is TGTGCCAGCAGTAGGACATTCTCCTACGAGCAGTACTTC.

The chain joins TRBV7-9 to TRBJ2-1, with D maybe TRBD2 (5 bases). The CDR3 totals 16 residues. Trimming took 5 bases from V and 3 from J, leaving 17 bases between them. Germline CDR1 is SEHNR and CDR2 is FQNEAQ (reference sequence). The CDR3 spells CASSPSRASYYNEQFF. The CDR3 bases are TGTGCCAGCAGCCCCTCGAGGGCTTCTTACTACAATGAGCAGTTCTTC.

In its sample, this clone was seen once. J is TRBJ2-3 and V is TRBV10-1; D uncertain. Germline CDR1 reads WNHNN; CDR2 reads SYGVQD (reference sequence). The CDR3 is 12 amino acids. V was shortened by 3 bases and J by 5 bases, with 6 bases between the two germline ends. The CDR3 here is CASSDPGDTQYF. The CDR3 DNA reads TGCGCCAGCAGTGATCCGGGAGATACGCAGTATTTT.

The chain joins TRBV4-3 to TRBJ2-7; the match to TRBD2 covers 9 bases. CDR1 LGHNA and CDR2 YSLEER come from the germline V gene. CDR3 size: 15 residues. J lost 7 bases, V lost 4 bases, and 11 bases had no gene match. The chain's CDR3 is CASSREAARGGEQYF. The DNA of the CDR3 is TGCGCCAGCAGCCGAGAGGCGGCGCGGGGGGGGGAGCAGTACTTC.

This chain connects TRBV19 to TRBJ2-5; D remains unclear. The J call is in doubt because the DNA end fits TRBJ2-7 better. CDR1 is LNHDA, CDR2 SQIVND, per germline (reference sequence). The CDR3 length is 16 residues. Here the CDR3 DNA reads TGTGCCAGTAGTACCCCACCAGGAACCCCGGCCTACGAGCAGTACTTC. It yields the protein CASSTPPGTPAYEQYF.

This clone turned up a few times. This chain links TRBV5-1 with TRBJ2-7; TRBD1 might be the D (5 bases). V dropped 5 bases and J dropped 2 bases, with 14 bases sitting between them. This CDR3 has 14 residues. Germline V gene data show CDR1 as SGHRS and CDR2 as YFSETQ. CDR3 sequence: CASRQRTPPYEQYF. The CDR3, as DNA: TGCGCCAGCAGACAAAGGACACCACCCTACGAGCAGTACTTC.

The chain couples TRBV29-1 to TRBJ1-1, with 7 bases matching TRBD1. V lost 4 bases and J lost 0; bases outside the gene matches: 2. Germline assignment: CDR1 SQVTM and CDR2 ANQGSEA. The CDR3 is 13 residues long. In DNA, the CDR3 is TGCAGCGTTGGGGGACAGATGAACACTGAAGCTTTCTTT. It codes for CSVGGQMNTEAFF.

This clone was counted a few times. The V and J genes are TRBV6-4 and TRBJ1-1, with a possible D match to TRBD1 (6 bases). Germline-derived CDR1 and CDR2 are MRHNA and SNTAGT. V was cut by 5 bases and J by 1 base, with 20 bases left in between. This CDR3 contains 17 residues. The CDR3, as DNA: TGTGCCAGCAGTTGCGGAACGGGACACCCAAAGAACACTGAAGCTTTCTTT. It codes for CASSCGTGHPKNTEAFF.

CDR3 DNA sequence: TGCAGCTTCACCGGGACAGGATCTCAAGAGACCCAGTACTTC. This sequence encodes CSFTGTGSQETQYF. The gene calls are TRBV29-1 and TRBJ2-5; 8 nucleotides line up with TRBD1. The germline CDR1 and CDR2 sequences are SQVTM and ANQGSEA. Trimming at V came to 8 bases and at J to 2 bases, leaving 10 bases not matched to a gene. This CDR3 comprises 14 residues.

This chain joins TRBV18 and TRBJ1-4, with D possibly TRBD1 on 5 matching bases. Germline V gives CDR1 KGHSH, CDR2 LQKENI. The V and J ends lost 5 bases and 5 bases respectively, with 9 bases between them. The CDR3 is made up of 13 amino acids. The CDR3 nucleotides are TGTGCCAGCTCATGGGGGAGGAATGAAAAACTGTTTTTT. Its translation: CASSWGRNEKLFF.

The V gene is TRBV6-6, the J gene TRBJ2-5; 7 nucleotides match TRBD1. Unmatched junction bases numbered 5, after V lost 0 bases and J lost 4 bases. CDR1 is MNHNY and CDR2 is SVGAGI in the germline V gene (reference sequence). The CDR3 extends over 15 amino acids. For the CDR3, the DNA is TGTGCCAGCAGTTACTCGGGGCAGGGGGTAGAGACCCAGTACTTC. This gives the protein CASSYSGQGVETQYF.